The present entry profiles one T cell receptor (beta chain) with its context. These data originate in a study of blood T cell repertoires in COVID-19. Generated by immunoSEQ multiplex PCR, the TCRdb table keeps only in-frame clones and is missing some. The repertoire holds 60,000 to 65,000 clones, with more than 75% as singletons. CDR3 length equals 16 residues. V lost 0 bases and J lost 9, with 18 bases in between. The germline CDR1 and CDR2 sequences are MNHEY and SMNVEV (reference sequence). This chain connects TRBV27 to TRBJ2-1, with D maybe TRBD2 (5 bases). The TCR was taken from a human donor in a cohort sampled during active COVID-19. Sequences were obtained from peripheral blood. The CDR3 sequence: CASSLSRSGPGGEQFF. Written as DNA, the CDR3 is TGTGCCAGCAGTTTATCGAGGAGCGGCCCAGGAGGTGAGCAGTTCTTC.